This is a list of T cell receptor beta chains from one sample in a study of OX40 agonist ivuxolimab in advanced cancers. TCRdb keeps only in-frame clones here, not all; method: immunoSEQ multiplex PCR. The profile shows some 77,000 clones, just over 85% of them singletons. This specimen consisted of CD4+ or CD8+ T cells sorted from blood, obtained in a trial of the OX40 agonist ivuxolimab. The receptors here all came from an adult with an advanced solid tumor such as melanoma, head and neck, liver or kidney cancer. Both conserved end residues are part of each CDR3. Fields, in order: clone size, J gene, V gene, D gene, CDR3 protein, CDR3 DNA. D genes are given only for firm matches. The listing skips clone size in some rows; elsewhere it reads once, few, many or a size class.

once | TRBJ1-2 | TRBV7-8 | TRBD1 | CASSFDRGSDYGYTF | TGTGCCAGCAGCTTCGACAGGGGTTCGGACTATGGCTACACCTTC
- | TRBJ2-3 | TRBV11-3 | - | CASSLTPGHTSDTQYF | TGTGCCAGCAGCTTGACTCCGGGACACACTTCAGATACGCAGTATTTT
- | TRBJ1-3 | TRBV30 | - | CAWRTYTDRTTHSGNTIYF | TGTGCCTGGAGAACTTATACGGACCGGACAACGCACTCTGGAAACACCATATATTTT
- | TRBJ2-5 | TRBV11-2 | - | CASSLDTAGRETQYF | TGTGCCAGCAGCTTAGATACGGCGGGAAGGGAGACCCAGTACTTC
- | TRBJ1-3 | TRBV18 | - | CASSLLPLTGPGNTIYF | TGTGCCAGCTCGCTCCTCCCGCTTACAGGGCCGGGAAACACCATATATTTT
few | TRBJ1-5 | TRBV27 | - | CASSLDRVVGQPQHF | TGTGCCAGCAGTTTAGACCGGGTGGTGGGTCAGCCCCAGCATTTT
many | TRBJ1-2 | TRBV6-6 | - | CASSLLDGGYYGYTF | TGTGCCAGCAGCTTACTGGATGGGGGGTACTATGGCTACACCTTC
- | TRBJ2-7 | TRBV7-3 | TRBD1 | CASSPGQGIYEQYF | TGTGCCAGCAGCCCGGGACAGGGGATTTACGAGCAGTACTTC
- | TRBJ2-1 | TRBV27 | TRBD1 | CASSPGDRSSYNEQFF | TGTGCCAGCAGTCCTGGGGACAGGAGCTCCTACAATGAGCAGTTCTTC
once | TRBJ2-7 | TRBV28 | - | CASSSADTYEQYF | TGTGCCAGCAGTTCGGCCGACACATACGAGCAGTACTTC
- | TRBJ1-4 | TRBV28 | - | CASSLNMADEKLFF | TGTGCCAGCAGCCTTAATATGGCGGATGAAAAACTGTTTTTT
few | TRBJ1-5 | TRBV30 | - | CAWSEDFNQPQHF | TGTGCCTGGAGTGAGGACTTCAATCAGCCCCAGCATTTT
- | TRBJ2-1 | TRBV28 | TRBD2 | CASSLLAGGHEQFF | TGTGCCAGCAGCCTACTAGCGGGGGGTCATGAGCAGTTCTTC
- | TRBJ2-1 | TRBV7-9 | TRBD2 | CASSFSGGPYEQFF | TGTGCCAGCAGCTTCTCGGGAGGGCCCTATGAGCAGTTCTTC
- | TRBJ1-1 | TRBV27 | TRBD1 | CASSRSGTGRNTEAFF | TGTGCCAGCAGTCGCAGCGGGACAGGAAGGAACACTGAAGCTTTCTTT
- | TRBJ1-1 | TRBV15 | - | CATSRDVGATEAFF | TGTGCCACCAGCAGAGACGTTGGCGCAACTGAAGCTTTCTTT
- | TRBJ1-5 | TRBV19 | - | CASSTGGGDNQPQHF | TGTGCCAGTAGTACCGGAGGGGGGGACAATCAGCCCCAGCATTTT
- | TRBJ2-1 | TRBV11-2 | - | CASSPSGSYNEQFF | TGTGCCAGCAGCCCCAGCGGCTCCTACAATGAGCAGTTCTTC
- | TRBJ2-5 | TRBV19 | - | CASSTWDPQETQYF | TGTGCCAGTAGTACCTGGGACCCCCAAGAGACCCAGTACTTC
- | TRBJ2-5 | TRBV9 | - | CASSDRGGGPETQYF | TGTGCCAGCAGCGACCGGGGCGGGGGCCCAGAGACCCAGTACTTC
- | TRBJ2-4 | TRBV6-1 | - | CASSEPDKNIQYF | TGTGCCAGCAGTGAACCGGATAAAAACATTCAGTACTTC
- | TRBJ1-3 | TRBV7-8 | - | CASSPHAGNTIYF | TGTGCCAGCAGCCCTCATGCTGGAAACACCATATATTTT
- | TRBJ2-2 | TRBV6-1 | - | CASSEINRVNTGELFF | TGTGCCAGCAGTGAAATTAACAGGGTTAACACCGGGGAGCTGTTTTTT
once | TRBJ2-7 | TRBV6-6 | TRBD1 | CASSPPGQGTYEQYF | TGTGCCAGCAGCCCCCCCGGACAGGGGACCTACGAGCAGTACTTC
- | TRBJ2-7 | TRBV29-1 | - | CSVGHFDMASYEQYF | TGCAGCGTTGGACACTTCGACATGGCCTCCTACGAGCAGTACTTC
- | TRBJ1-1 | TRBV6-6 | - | CASSYPGTTEAFF | TGTGCCAGCAGTTACCCCGGGACCACTGAAGCTTTCTTT
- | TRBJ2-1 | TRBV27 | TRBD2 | CASSRTSGGLSEQFF | TGTGCCAGCAGCCGGACTAGCGGGGGTCTCTCTGAGCAGTTCTTC